Listed below are T cell receptor beta chains from one sample, sequenced in a study of vaccination effects on CD4 cells after COVID-19. Their cognate antigens are unknown. Produced via immunoSEQ multiplex PCR; TCRdb's table is partial and in-frame only. The sample yields tens of thousands of clones, around 76% seen once. Sequences were derived from CD4+ T cells from PBMCs cultured with HCoV-NL63 spike peptides, sampled before COVID-19 vaccination. The receptors stem from a human donor who received a COVID-19 vaccine. Each CDR3 is given with its conserved first and last residue. Each record gives: J gene, clone size, D gene, V gene, CDR3 protein, CDR3 DNA. The D gene is left open where the match is weak. Some rows mark clone size as missing; the rest say once, few, many or name a class of expanded clone.

>TRBJ1-1|NA|TRBD1|TRBV9
CASSPPGQGVTEAFF
TGTGCCAGCAGCCCTCCCGGACAGGGTGTGACTGAAGCTTTCTTT
>TRBJ1-1|NA|NA|TRBV2
CASSQELGAEAFF
TGTGCCAGCAGTCAAGAGTTGGGGGCGGAAGCTTTCTTT
>TRBJ2-1|few|NA|TRBV18
CASSPRTGLYNEQFF
TGTGCCAGCTCACCACGTACAGGGCTGTACAATGAGCAGTTCTTC
>TRBJ2-2|few|NA|TRBV3-1/TRBV3-2
CASSQGGGGAGELFF
TGTGCCAGCAGCCAAGGAGGGGGAGGGGCCGGGGAGCTGTTTTTT
>TRBJ1-4|NA|NA|TRBV18
CASSPSGDNEKLFF
TGTGCCAGCTCACCATCAGGAGATAATGAAAAACTGTTTTTT
>TRBJ1-1|NA|TRBD1|TRBV10-1
CASSDAGTANTEAFF
TGCGCCAGCAGTGACGCCGGGACAGCGAACACTGAAGCTTTCTTT
>TRBJ1-1|NA|NA|TRBV3-1/TRBV3-2
CASSPSGLTEAFF
TGTGCCAGCAGCCCGTCAGGCCTAACTGAAGCTTTCTTT
>TRBJ1-2|NA|NA|TRBV27
CASGRGDGYTF
TGTGCCAGCGGCAGGGGAGATGGCTACACCTTC
>TRBJ1-2|NA|NA|TRBV10-2
CASSESGNYGYTF
TGCGCCAGCAGTGAGTCTGGCAACTATGGCTACACCTTC
>TRBJ2-3|NA|TRBD2|TRBV6-6
CASFPGGGTDTQYF
TGTGCCAGCTTCCCCGGGGGGGGCACAGATACGCAGTATTTT
>TRBJ1-3|NA|NA|TRBV28
CASSFHPKSSGNTIYF
TGTGCCAGCAGTTTTCACCCCAAGAGCTCTGGAAACACCATATATTTT
>TRBJ1-5|once|TRBD1|TRBV4-1
CASSHNDRDNVQPQHF
TGCGCCAGCAGCCATAACGACAGGGACAATGTTCAGCCCCAGCATTTT
>TRBJ2-2|few|TRBD2|TRBV24-1
CATSGGGAGRGELFF
TGTGCCACCAGTGGCGGGGGGGCCGGCCGAGGGGAGCTGTTTTTT
>TRBJ2-3|once|TRBD1|TRBV6-5
CASNPQGASTDTQYF
TGTGCCAGCAACCCACAGGGGGCTTCGACAGATACGCAGTATTTT
>TRBJ2-2|NA|NA|TRBV19
CASSPPSTMNTGELFF
TGTGCCAGTAGCCCCCCGTCTACTATGAACACCGGGGAGCTGTTTTTT
>TRBJ2-5|NA|TRBD1|TRBV7-2
CASSLARTGLETQYF
TGTGCCAGCAGCTTAGCGCGGACAGGTTTGGAGACCCAGTACTTC
>TRBJ2-2|few|TRBD1|TRBV10-1
CASTRGTGGLDTGELFF
TGCGCCAGCACCCGCGGGACAGGGGGCTTGGACACCGGGGAGCTGTTTTTT
>TRBJ2-3|NA|NA|TRBV10-3
CAISERASGDNTQYF
TGTGCCATCAGTGAAAGGGCCAGCGGGGACAATACGCAGTATTTT
>TRBJ1-2|once|NA|TRBV6-1
CASSESRADDYGYTF
TGTGCCAGCAGTGAATCTCGGGCGGATGACTATGGCTACACCTTC
>TRBJ2-5|NA|TRBD1|TRBV5-4
CASSSRQGTAEETQYF
TGTGCCAGCAGCAGCAGACAGGGAACGGCAGAAGAGACCCAGTACTTC
>TRBJ1-2|NA|TRBD1|TRBV24-1
CATSDSSGGHYGYTF
TGTGCCACCAGTGATTCTTCAGGGGGCCACTATGGCTACACCTTC
>TRBJ2-5|once|NA|TRBV5-1
CASSGRAQETQYF
TGCGCCAGCAGCGGCAGGGCGCAAGAGACCCAGTACTTC
>TRBJ1-2|NA|TRBD1|TRBV5-1
CASSLRTGHNYGYTF
TGCGCCAGCAGCTTACGGACAGGGCACAACTATGGCTACACCTTC
>TRBJ2-3|NA|NA|TRBV5-1
CASSLQWAADTQYF
TGCGCCAGCAGCTTGCAGTGGGCAGCAGATACGCAGTATTTT
>TRBJ1-1|NA|TRBD1|TRBV29-1
CSVQRTGGKNTEAFF
TGCAGCGTTCAAAGGACAGGTGGGAAGAACACTGAAGCTTTCTTT
>TRBJ2-5|NA|NA|TRBV21-1
CASSPPSGTRGQGYQETQYF
TGTGCCAGCAGCCCACCCAGTGGGACCAGGGGGCAAGGGTACCAAGAGACCCAGTACTTC
>TRBJ1-6|NA|NA|TRBV15
CATSRASYSPLHF
TGTGCCACCAGCAGAGCCTCATACTCACCCCTCCACTTT
>TRBJ1-1|NA|NA|TRBV5-1
CASSWGGSSNTEAFF
TGCGCCAGCAGCTGGGGGGGCAGCTCGAACACTGAAGCTTTCTTT
>TRBJ1-1|NA|NA|TRBV6-6
CASSPATTNTEAFF
TGTGCCAGCAGCCCCGCGACAACGAACACTGAAGCTTTCTTT
>TRBJ1-5|NA|NA|TRBV6-1
CASSETVAQPQHF
TGTGCCAGCAGTGAGACAGTCGCTCAGCCCCAGCATTTT
>TRBJ2-2|few|TRBD2|TRBV10-1
CASSESRRLAGAPNTGELFF
TGCGCCAGCAGTGAGTCGAGGAGACTAGCGGGAGCTCCGAACACCGGGGAGCTGTTTTTT
>TRBJ1-1|NA|TRBD1|TRBV4-2
CASRRQGAGTEAFF
TGTGCCAGCAGGCGACAGGGGGCGGGTACTGAAGCTTTCTTT
>TRBJ1-2|NA|TRBD1|TRBV19
CASIPSDRAAYGYTF
TGTGCCAGTATCCCTTCGGACAGGGCGGCCTATGGCTACACCTTC
>TRBJ1-5|NA|NA|TRBV28
CASSNNPISPQHF
TGTGCCAGCAGCAATAACCCAATATCGCCCCAGCATTTT
>TRBJ2-6|NA|NA|TRBV6-5
CASSYNRPGANVLTF
TGTGCCAGCAGTTACAACAGGCCTGGGGCCAACGTCCTGACTTTC
>TRBJ1-2|NA|NA|TRBV6-5
CASSYDSNYGYTF
TGTGCCAGCAGTTATGACAGCAACTATGGCTACACCTTC
>TRBJ2-5|NA|NA|TRBV5-1
CASSLGRGLAQETQYF
TGCGCCAGCAGCTTGGGGAGGGGACTCGCACAAGAGACCCAGTACTTC
>TRBJ1-5|few|TRBD1|TRBV18
CASSLTGGSDQPQHF
TGTGCCAGCTCACTGACAGGGGGTTCGGATCAGCCCCAGCATTTT
>TRBJ2-3|NA|TRBD2|TRBV5-1
CASHRLAGSYTDTQYF
TGCGCCAGCCATCGACTAGCGGGTTCTTACACAGATACGCAGTATTTT
>TRBJ1-1|NA|NA|TRBV5-1
CASSAGLRTPEAFF
TGCGCCAGCAGCGCCGGACTTCGGACCCCTGAAGCTTTCTTT
>TRBJ1-6|NA|NA|TRBV5-4
CASSLANERSYNSPLHF
TGTGCCAGCAGCTTGGCTAACGAACGCTCCTATAATTCACCCCTCCACTTT
>TRBJ1-5|NA|NA|TRBV30
CAWSDGQLHQPQHF
TGTGCCTGGAGTGATGGACAGCTACATCAGCCCCAGCATTTT
>TRBJ1-2|NA|NA|TRBV6-5
CASSRSRGRNYGYTF
TGTGCCAGCAGCCGAAGCAGGGGAAGGAACTATGGCTACACCTTC
>TRBJ1-5|NA|NA|TRBV28
CASSLYHFSNQPQHF
TGTGCCAGCAGTTTGTACCATTTTAGCAATCAGCCCCAGCATTTT
>TRBJ2-2|NA|NA|TRBV24-1
CATSDLAGAGNTGELFF
TGTGCCACCAGTGATCTCGCCGGGGCCGGGAACACCGGGGAGCTGTTTTTT